This entry describes one TCR beta chain. This clone was seen a handful of times. Its antigen specificity is not known. Within one base of it there is no much larger clone, and no base qualities were kept. From each donor, a single peripheral blood sample of around 120 mL on average was drawn into heparinised tubes. Using a panel that included CD45RO, CCR7, CD25, CD127, CD95 and CD27, naive, central memory, regulatory and stem cell-like memory CD4+ T cells were sorted on a BD FACSAria II. Purity was above 95% for every sorted population. PBMCs were separated immediately by Lymphoprep density gradient centrifugation and were stained directly, without being cultured. So that batch effects would be minimized, each experiment stained and sorted samples in pairs, pairing one healthy donor with one patient. This specimen belongs to a study of beta chain features in type 1 diabetes listed by TCRdb under 2018. In terms of the full investigation: Patients and healthy donors did not differ in mean age, gender distribution, total cell number or subset yield. A total of about 99,000,000 sorted cells were examined across all samples, and RNA yield correlated strongly with the number of cells per subset. In the study, TCRB repertoires of sorted circulating CD4+ T cell subsets from recently diagnosed type 1 diabetes patients were compared with those of matched healthy donors. Regulatory and stem cell-like memory subsets were obtained from only 8 patients and roughly 8 healthy donors, while naive and central memory subsets were obtained from all 30 or so donors.

CDR1 SGHTA and CDR2 FQGTGA were looked up in the germline V gene. Relative to germline, V is missing 5 bases and J is missing 4 bases, with 2 bases of the junction outside any gene match. Taken from cysteine to phenylalanine, the CDR3 has 14 residues. Just CDR3 DNA is preserved here, 42 bases in frame from base 1. General conclusions and limits of the study: Because cDNA was sequenced instead of genomic DNA, activated cells with high expression could be over-represented, although the groups did not differ in activation or CD3 levels. Naive, central memory and regulatory TCRB repertoires appeared to be more similar among patients than among healthy donors. Type 1 diabetes patients showed a moderate but significant shortening of TCRB CDR3 length in all four CD4+ subsets. Fewer insertions and more nucleotide deletions at VDJ recombination sites were observed in patients with type 1 diabetes, implying thymic rearrangement abnormalities. HLA sub-analyses involved small numbers of individuals, so any influence of HLA type on TCRB rearrangement remained unresolved. PCR may preferentially amplify shorter templates, but because patient and control samples were amplified and corrected together, any resulting skew would affect both groups equally.

The High Capacity cDNA Reverse Transcription Kit was used to reverse transcribe all of the isolated RNA, meaning that expressed TCRB transcripts were what got sequenced. Naive, central memory and regulatory T cell samples underwent deep immunoSEQ sequencing, averaging roughly 3.3 million total reads per sample. After sorted cells were lysed in RLT buffer, RNA was extracted with DNase-treated RNeasy Micro or Mini kits, with the choice depending on cell number. To prevent cross-contamination, every cell subset was processed on its own, while patient and healthy donor samples were processed together. TCRB sequences were amplified from cDNA with the immunoSEQ multiplex PCR, producing 87-bp fragments spanning the CDR3 region. The amplicons were sequenced using the Illumina HiSeq platform. Per the authors' processing: Synthetic template baselines were used to correct PCR bias computationally, reads within Hamming distance 2 were collapsed together, and singletons that could not be merged were discarded. Reads were aligned to IMGT to assign V, D and J genes, CDR3 length, and insertions or deletions at six rearrangement sites. Within each subset, clonotype counts were normalized to sorted cell number, and only after that were true diversity and Gini coefficients computed with the tcR R package. The overlap coefficient, calculated on TCRB nucleotide sequences, was used to quantify repertoire sharing. Out-of-frame TCRB sequences from naive cells were analyzed to stand in for the pre-selection repertoire. TCRdb took over this immuneACCESS table, retaining in-frame rearrangements with V and J assigned. Such tables are incomplete; in checked studies, under half of the missing clones stem from an unresolved V gene, and the remainder is unexplained. V, J and clone size are those of that table, while D and trimming were read from the DNA. This sample gives about 900,000 clones in total; roughly 15% of them show up just once. The top ten constitute about 0.025% of the sample.

The V and J genes are TRBV7-3 and TRBJ2-7, with 13 middle bases fitting TRBD2. This TCR came from a woman in her late teens or twenties in good health. The sequenced material came from naive CD4+ T cells from blood. Per the publication, the cell subset or site label means: true naive CD4+ T cells. The nucleotides are TGTGCCAGCAGCCGGACTAGCGGGAGTTACGAGCAGTACTTC. This yields the protein CASSRTSGSYEQYF.